The 9 T cell receptor beta chains below all came from one sample that was sequenced in a study of post-analysis software for immune sequencing data. Study-wide findings and caveats: Comparison of patients with controls showed roughly five TRBV segments more frequent in patients, TRBV5-6, TRBV5-1 and TRBV20-1 among them.

Unique-molecular-identifier-tagged TCR beta cDNA libraries were used. From the PCR reads, TCRdb called clonotypes with MiXCR, one entry per CDR3 protein. The sample lists approximately 630,000 distinct CDR3 sequences; more than 50% were seen once. These receptors have no identified antigens. Sequencing was done on a sample of blood. All receptors come from a girl aged 2 to 9 with multiple sclerosis.

The chain combines TRBV7-2 with TRBJ1-2; possibly TRBD1 for D (5 bases). The CDR3 covers 14 residues. Trimming removed 1 base from V and 9 bases from J, with 15 bases in between. Per the germline V gene, CDR1 is SGHTA and CDR2 is FQGNSA. The CDR3 nucleotides read TGTGCCAGCAGCTTAGAATGGGCAGGGATTAGCTACACCTTC. Its translation is CASSLEWAGISYTF.

This clonotype was observed once. V gene TRBV20-1 combines with J gene TRBJ1-4; D is perhaps TRBD1 (5 bases). CDR1 is DFQATT and CDR2 is SNEGSKA in the germline V gene (reference sequence). The V end was cut by 7 bases, the J end by 13 bases, with 22 bases between. The CDR3 is 13 amino acids. CDR3 in DNA: TGCAGTGGCTTGGACGGAAGAATTGGGGGACTGTTTTTT. This encodes CSGLDGRIGGLFF.

CDR3 nucleotides: TGTGCCAGCAGCTTAGAATTCAGGGGGCATCCCAGCACAGATACGCAGTATTTT. As protein: CASSLEFRGHPSTDTQYF. V and J are TRBV7-9 and TRBJ2-3, with 8 bases fitting TRBD1. Losses at the gene ends were 1 base for V and 0 bases for J; bases not matched to a gene: 9. The CDR3 has 18 residues. The germline V gene has CDR1 SEHNR and CDR2 FQNEAQ (reference sequence).

The rearrangement uses TRBV20-1 and TRBJ2-3, with a possible D match to TRBD2 (5 bases). The CDR3 is 12 residues long. The V gene's germline CDR1 is DFQATT and CDR2 SNEGSKA (reference sequence). The DNA of the CDR3 is TGCAGCGCCGGACTGGGGACAGATACGCAGTATTTT. Translated, it gives CSAGLGTDTQYF.

The genes are TRBV7-9 and TRBJ2-1; 11 bases are a match to TRBD1. CDR1 is SEHNR and CDR2 is FQNEAQ in the germline V gene (reference sequence). The CDR3 sequence is 16 residues long. The junction had 8 bases not matched to a gene; V was cut back by 3 bases and J by 7 bases. CDR3 DNA: TGTGCCAGCAGCTTTGGGACAGGGGGATCGAAAAATGAGCAGTTCTTC. Encoded protein: CASSFGTGGSKNEQFF.

CDR3 bases: TGTGCCAGCCATCAGGGGGCGTCCTACGAGCAGTACTTC. Encoded protein: CASHQGASYEQYF. The chain couples TRBV6-6 to TRBJ2-7; TRBD1 agrees at 8 bases. This CDR3 is 13 amino acids long. The germline V gene encodes CDR1 MNHNY and CDR2 SVGAGI (reference sequence). Trimming took 8 bases from V and 1 from J; bases not matched to a gene: 4.

The chain recombines TRBV4-1 with TRBJ1-1; D possibly corresponds to TRBD1 (6 bases). The V gene lost 4 bases and the J gene lost 1 base, with 16 bases spanning the gap. Germline-derived CDR1 and CDR2 are MGHRA and YSYEKL. CDR3 length: 16 residues. CDR3: CASSRLTGSGNTEAFF. CDR3 DNA: TGCGCCAGCAGCCGACTGACAGGTTCGGGGAACACTGAAGCTTTCTTT.

The rearrangement joins TRBV6-1 to TRBJ2-2, with TRBD1 as a possible D gene (6 bases). The germline V and J ends were trimmed by 7 bases and 8 bases, with 32 bases remaining between them. This CDR3 spans 19 amino acids. Per germline, CDR1 MNHNS and CDR2 SASEGT. The CDR3 sequence is CASMGPHATDSYSAGELFF. The CDR3 region has the DNA TGTGCCAGCATGGGGCCGCATGCCACGGACAGTTACTCGGCAGGGGAGCTGTTTTTT.

The genes are TRBV5-1 and TRBJ2-6; D unclear. The germline V gene encodes CDR1 SGHRS and CDR2 YFSETQ. Trimming removed 7 bases at V and 0 bases at J, with 8 bases between. The CDR3 has 14 residues. The CDR3 coding sequence is TGCGCCAGCTACCCAGGCTCTGGGGCCAACGTCCTGACTTTC. As protein: CASYPGSGANVLTF.